A single sample is the source of the 32 T cell receptor beta chains below, sequenced in a study of T cell changes during pregnancy in multiple sclerosis. Profiling relied on immunoSEQ multiplex PCR, and the TCRdb table lists in-frame clones only, not all of them. The top ten clones hold around 17% of a sample with some 9,100 clones, under 85% of them seen once. Specimen: CD8+ T cells from peripheral blood mononuclear cells, collected in the third trimester of pregnancy. These receptors came from a female donor in good health, enrolled as a control in a pregnancy study.

The chain carries TRBV7-6 and TRBJ2-3; TRBD2 aligns across 7 bases. Germline V lookup: CDR1 SGHVS, CDR2 FNYEAQ. The V and J ends lost 4 bases and 0 bases, in that order; junction bases with no gene match: 7. The CDR3 is 16 amino acids. The CDR3 DNA reads TGTGCCAGCAGCTCTCCGGGGGGAGGGAGCACAGATACGCAGTATTTT. This codes for CASSSPGGGSTDTQYF.

The chain employs TRBV7-5 and TRBJ2-7; the table's D call, TRBD2, was not checked against the DNA. TRBV7-5 is given as a pseudogene. The CDR3 is 18 amino acids. The CDR3 nucleotides are TGTGCCAGAAGCTGCCCATGGTCGTCTAGTTTGGTCTCCTACGAGCAGTACTTC. Amino acid sequence: CARSCPWSSSLVSYEQYF.

In DNA form, the CDR3 reads TGTGCCACCAGCAGAGATTGGGGGCCGGTCGAAAAACTGTTTTTT. Amino acids: CATSRDWGPVEKLFF. The genes are TRBV15 and TRBJ1-4; weak D call: TRBD1 (6 bases). The CDR3 sequence is 15 residues long. Germline V gene data show CDR1 as LNHNV and CDR2 as YYDKDF (reference sequence). V lost 0 bases to trimming and J lost 8 bases, with 13 bases between them.

The rearrangement joins TRBV19 to TRBJ1-4; D call uncertain. Germline loops: CDR1 LNHDA, CDR2 SQIVND (reference sequence). Trimming cost V 5 bases and J 4 bases, with 17 bases left between them. The CDR3 has 16 residues. CDR3 nucleotide sequence: TGTGCCAGTAGTCCACTTTTCAGGCCGGTTAATGAAAAACTGTTTTTT. This encodes CASSPLFRPVNEKLFF.

V and J are TRBV10-2 and TRBJ2-2; the D gene is possibly TRBD1 (8 bases). Trimming cost V 3 bases and J 8 bases, with 22 bases left between them. Germline loops: CDR1 WSHSY, CDR2 SAAADI. The CDR3 has 17 amino acids. The CDR3 here is CASSDPSQGGITGELFF. The CDR3 bases are TGCGCCAGCAGTGACCCCTCACAGGGGGGGATCACTGGGGAGCTGTTTTTT.

This clone was seen more than once but under ten times. The CDR3 here is CASTSGGGYTF. CDR3 coding DNA: TGTGCCAGCACCTCCGGCGGGGGCTACACCTTC. The chain links TRBV6-5 to TRBJ1-2; no reliable D call. Trimming shortened V by 7 bases and J by 8 bases, and 11 bases separated the two germline ends. Per the germline V gene, CDR1 is MNHEY and CDR2 is SVGAGI. There are 11 residues in the CDR3.

The rearrangement links TRBV27 to TRBJ1-2, with TRBD1 as a possible D gene (5 bases). The V end lost 0 bases, the J end lost 2 bases, and 7 bases lay between the germline ends. This CDR3 spans 14 amino acids. CDR1 is MNHEY, CDR2 SMNVEV, per germline (reference sequence). CDR3 protein: CASSLSAGNYGYTF. CDR3 sequence (DNA): TGTGCCAGCAGTTTATCAGCAGGGAACTATGGCTACACCTTC.

The rearrangement links TRBV7-2 to TRBJ1-5; TRBD1 matches at 8 bases. V shed 4 bases, J shed 2 bases, and the junction held 4 bases outside the gene matches. CDR3 length: 15 amino acids. The V gene's germline CDR1 is SGHTA and CDR2 FQGNSA. This chain's CDR3 is CASSSSTGGNQPQHF. As DNA, the CDR3 is TGTGCCAGCAGCTCTTCGACAGGGGGCAATCAGCCCCAGCATTTT. Full variable domain (remainder filled in from reference TRBV7-2 and TRBJ1-5): GAGVSQSPSNKVTEKGKDVELRCDPISGHTALYWYRQSLGQGLEFLIYFQGNSAPDKSGLPSDRFSAERTGGSVSTLTIQRTQQEDSAVYLCASSSSTGGNQPQHFGDGTRLSIL.

The gene calls are TRBV5-1 and TRBJ2-3, with 7 bases identical to TRBD1. Trimming cost V 0 bases and J 4 bases; bases outside gene matches: 8. The CDR3 runs 16 residues. The germline gives CDR1 SGHRS, CDR2 YFSETQ. The chain's CDR3 is CASSLAVTGLADTQYF. CDR3 coding DNA: TGCGCCAGCAGCTTGGCAGTGACAGGGCTCGCAGATACGCAGTATTTT.

The V gene is TRBV30, the J gene TRBJ1-6; 10 nucleotides match TRBD1. The CDR3 loop spans 14 amino acids. Germline loops: CDR1 GTSNPN, CDR2 SVGIG (reference sequence). With V trimmed by 7 bases and J by 10 bases, 10 bases remained unmatched. The CDR3 region is CAYQDRGDSSPLHF. CDR3 DNA sequence: TGTGCCTACCAGGACAGGGGGGACTCGTCACCCCTCCACTTT.

This chain uses TRBV27 with TRBJ2-7; maybe TRBD2 (6 bases). This CDR3 spans 13 amino acids. Germline V CDR1 and CDR2: MNHEY, SMNVEV (reference sequence). V was cut by 2 bases and J by 6 bases, with 11 bases left in between. CDR3 DNA sequence: TGTGCCAGCAGTTTAATTCTCGGGGGCGAGCAGTACTTC. Its protein is CASSLILGGEQYF.

This chain uses TRBV7-3 with TRBJ1-1; no clear D gene. The CDR3 consists of 14 residues. Between the trimmed V and J ends, which lost 3 bases and 4 bases, there was a span of 12 bases. The germline CDR1 and CDR2 sequences are SGHTA and FQGTGA. The CDR3 sequence: CASSLSTGGTEAFF. The CDR3 nucleotides read TGTGCCAGCAGCTTGAGCACTGGAGGCACTGAAGCTTTCTTT.

The chain is built from TRBV6-1 and TRBJ1-6; D gene ambiguous. Germline V gene lookup returns CDR1 MNHNS and CDR2 SASEGT. This CDR3 contains 14 residues. The V end lost 3 bases, the J end lost 7 bases, and 10 bases lay between the germline ends. The CDR3 sequence is CASSEAHENSPLHF. The CDR3 DNA reads as TGTGCCAGCAGTGAGGCACACGAAAATTCACCCCTCCACTTT.

V and J are TRBV7-9 and TRBJ2-1, with 7 bases aligning to TRBD2. The length of the CDR3 is 17 residues. CDR1 SEHNR and CDR2 FQNEAQ come from the germline V gene (reference sequence). V shed 4 bases, J shed 2 bases, and the junction held 11 bases outside the gene matches. Here the CDR3 DNA reads TGTGCCAGCAGCTGGGTGGGCTCTAGCGGAACCTACAATGAGCAGTTCTTC. Translation gives CASSWVGSSGTYNEQFF.

The genes are TRBV6-1 and TRBJ2-7; TRBD1 might be the D (6 bases). From germline, CDR1 is MNHNS and CDR2 SASEGT. CDR3 length: 14 amino acids. Trimming removed 0 bases from V and 2 bases from J, with 8 bases in between. The CDR3 spells CASSEAAGAYEQYF. The CDR3 coding sequence is TGTGCCAGCAGTGAAGCTGCAGGGGCCTACGAGCAGTACTTC.

The chain joins TRBV6-1 to TRBJ2-7; TRBD2 is a possible D gene (6 bases). V was cut by 8 bases and J by 6 bases, with 17 bases left in between. The CDR3 extends over 13 amino acids. CDR1 and CDR2 from the germline V gene are MNHNS and SASEGT. The CDR3 DNA reads TGTGCCAGCGCGGGGATAGAATGGGGCGAGCAGTACTTC. It is translated as CASAGIEWGEQYF.

The chain employs TRBV19 and TRBJ1-1; TRBD1 aligns across 9 bases. The germline V gene has CDR1 LNHDA and CDR2 SQIVND (reference sequence). This CDR3 region has 17 residues. After removal of 1 base from V and 4 bases from J, the junction contained 10 bases not matched to a gene. CDR3 region: CASSIVRLTGGLTEAFF. CDR3 nucleotides: TGTGCCAGTAGTATAGTCCGGCTGACAGGGGGGCTCACTGAAGCTTTCTTT. Full variable domain (remainder filled in from reference TRBV19 and TRBJ1-1): DGGITQSPKYLFRKEGQNVTLSCEQNLNHDAMYWYRQDPGQGLRLIYYSQIVNDFQKGDIAEGYSVSREKKESFPLTVTSAQKNPTAFYLCASSIVRLTGGLTEAFFGQGTRLTVV.

This clone was found once. The chain links TRBV27 to TRBJ1-3, with D maybe TRBD1 (6 bases). CDR1 MNHEY and CDR2 SMNVEV come from the germline V gene (reference sequence). Trimming shortened V by 0 bases and J by 4 bases, and 7 bases separated the two germline ends. The CDR3 loop spans 14 amino acids. Written as DNA, the CDR3 is TGTGCCAGCAGTTTATCGACAGGAGGAAACACCATATATTTT. Residues: CASSLSTGGNTIYF.

The chain carries TRBV9 and TRBJ1-3; D ambiguous. From germline, CDR1 is SGDLS and CDR2 YYNGEE. The CDR3 is 13 amino acids. Trimming cost V 3 bases and J 2 bases, with 6 bases left between them. CDR3 amino acids: CASSETAGNTIYF. The CDR3, as DNA: TGTGCCAGCAGCGAAACGGCTGGAAACACCATATATTTT.

The chain carries TRBV5-3 and TRBJ1-2; D remains ambiguous. TRBV5-3 is sorted into the ORF group, with uncertain function. There are 17 residues in the CDR3. With 6 bases removed from V and 6 bases from J, the gap between germline ends came to 27 bases. The CDR3 DNA sequence: TGTGCCAGAAACACCCCGCCGGGCCGTTGGCGGGTTAATGGCTACACCTTC. This encodes CARNTPPGRWRVNGYTF.

The J gene is TRBJ1-1, the V gene TRBV27; D is uncertain. The CDR3 sequence is 15 residues long. Trimming took 7 bases from V and 1 from J, leaving 16 bases between them. CDR1 and CDR2 from the germline V gene are MNHEY and SMNVEV (reference sequence). CDR3 bases: TGTGCCAGCACCCCCCGGGAGGGAGCGAACACTGAAGCTTTCTTT. The encoded protein is CASTPREGANTEAFF.

The chain joins TRBV7-9 to TRBJ2-7; 8 nucleotides match TRBD2. Germline-derived CDR1 and CDR2 are SEHNR and FQNEAQ (reference sequence). V trimming: 1 base; J trimming: 6 bases; junction bases outside the gene matches: 14. The CDR3 totals 17 residues. The CDR3 loop reads CASSLGVAGLRGGEQYF. The CDR3 DNA sequence: TGTGCCAGCAGCTTAGGAGTGGCGGGACTCCGGGGGGGCGAGCAGTACTTC.

The chain carries TRBV7-3 and TRBJ1-4; 8 positions agree with TRBD1. Germline CDR1 reads SGHTA; CDR2 reads FQGTGA. This CDR3 region has 16 residues. Trimming at V came to 5 bases and at J to 5 bases, leaving 10 bases not matched to a gene. The CDR3 DNA sequence: TGTGCCAGCAGCCCCATGAGGACAGGGTGGAATGAAAAACTGTTTTTT. Protein: CASSPMRTGWNEKLFF. The entire variable domain, with the rest obtained from reference TRBV7-3 and TRBJ1-4, is as follows: GAGVSQTPSNKVTEKGKYVELRCDPISGHTALYWYRQSLGQGPEFLIYFQGTGAADDSGLPNDRFFAVRPEGSVSTLKIQRTERGDSAVYLCASSPMRTGWNEKLFFGSGTQLSVL.

V is TRBV6-6 and J is TRBJ2-5; D not certain. The end of the DNA fits TRBJ2-7 better, so the J call may be wrong. This CDR3 region has 14 residues. Germline V lookup: CDR1 MNHNY, CDR2 SVGAGI (reference sequence). In DNA form, the CDR3 reads TGTGCCAGCAGTTACTCGGTACCTGATTACGAGCAGTACTTC. It yields the protein CASSYSVPDYEQYF.

This chain uses TRBV6-5 with TRBJ2-1; D perhaps matches TRBD2 (6 bases). CDR3 length equals 15 residues. Germline CDR1 MNHEY, CDR2 SVGAGI. V was clipped by 0 bases and J by 7 bases, with 13 bases between them. In DNA form, the CDR3 reads TGTGCCAGCAGTTACTCGGGACTGGTGCGGAATGAGCAGTTCTTC. This sequence encodes CASSYSGLVRNEQFF.

V usage is TRBV4-1 and J usage is TRBJ2-5; 8 bases are a match to TRBD2. Germline loops: CDR1 MGHRA, CDR2 YSYEKL. The CDR3 totals 14 residues. The junction had 8 bases not matched to a gene; V was cut back by 6 bases and J by 5 bases. The CDR3 DNA is TGCGCCAGCAGAAAAAGCGGGAGTCGGGAGACCCAGTACTTC. This sequence encodes CASRKSGSRETQYF.

This chain links TRBV19 with TRBJ1-1; perhaps TRBD1 as D (6 bases). Germline V gene lookup returns CDR1 LNHDA and CDR2 SQIVND (reference sequence). This CDR3 region has 14 residues. The V end was cut by 5 bases, the J end by 2 bases, with 12 bases between. The CDR3 spells CASSVVDSNTEAFF. The CDR3 DNA reads as TGTGCCAGTAGTGTAGTGGACAGTAACACTGAAGCTTTCTTT.

V is TRBV19 and J is TRBJ2-6; D perhaps matches TRBD2 (6 bases). V dropped 7 bases and J dropped 0 bases, with 13 bases sitting between them. This CDR3 contains 16 residues. The germline gives CDR1 LNHDA, CDR2 SQIVND (reference sequence). The CDR3 DNA follows: TGTGCCAGTACCCCCGGAGGGCCCTCTGGGGCCAACGTCCTGACTTTC. It translates to CASTPGGPSGANVLTF.

The CDR3 region has the DNA TGCGCCAGCAGTCACCCGGCGAGGGGGCGGGGCTACACCTTC. The encoded protein is CASSHPARGRGYTF. The rearrangement uses TRBV23-1 and TRBJ1-2, with 7 bases that match TRBD1. TRBV23-1 is an ORF, with its function uncertain. This CDR3 is built from 14 residues. V trimming: 3 bases; J trimming: 8 bases; junction bases outside the gene matches: 9.

This chain's CDR3 is CASSADRNTGELFF. The CDR3 bases are TGTGCCAGCAGTGCGGACAGGAACACCGGGGAGCTGTTTTTT. This chain links TRBV6-5 with TRBJ2-2; D is perhaps TRBD1 (6 bases). The CDR3 totals 14 residues. The V end lost 5 bases, the J end lost 1 base, and 8 bases lay between the germline ends. Germline assignment: CDR1 MNHEY and CDR2 SVGAGI.

The gene calls are TRBV4-3 and TRBJ2-5, with D possibly TRBD1 on 6 matching bases. The germline CDR1 and CDR2 sequences are LGHNA and YSLEER. CDR3 size: 15 residues. Trimming pared 2 bases from V and 11 bases from J, leaving 21 bases between. CDR3 nucleotides: TGCGCCAGCAGCCAATACGCCAGGGGAGAAGGGGAGCAGTACTTC. Amino acids: CASSQYARGEGEQYF.

The chain is built from TRBV5-4 and TRBJ2-1; 10 bases fit TRBD2. J was trimmed by 5 bases and V by 4 bases; bases with no gene match: 6. The germline V gene has CDR1 SGHNT and CDR2 YYREEE (reference sequence). The CDR3 covers 15 residues. CDR3 coding DNA: TGTGCCAGCAGCCTGTGGACTAGCGGCGACAATGAGCAGTTCTTC. Its protein is CASSLWTSGDNEQFF.